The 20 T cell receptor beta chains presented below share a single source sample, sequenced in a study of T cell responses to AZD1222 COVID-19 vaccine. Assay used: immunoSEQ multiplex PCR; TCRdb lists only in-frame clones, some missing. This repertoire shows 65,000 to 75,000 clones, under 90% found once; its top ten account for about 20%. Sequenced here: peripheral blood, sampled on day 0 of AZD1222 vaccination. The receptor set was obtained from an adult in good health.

For the CDR3, the DNA is TGTGCCAGCTTACCGATGGACAGGGTAAATCAGCCCCAGCATTTT. Translating gives CASLPMDRVNQPQHF. V usage is TRBV2 and J usage is TRBJ1-5, with TRBD1 matching over 8 bases. J gave up 4 bases and V 8 bases, and 10 bases lay outside the gene matches. Germline-derived CDR1 and CDR2 are SNHLY and FYNNEI. The CDR3 extends over 15 amino acids.

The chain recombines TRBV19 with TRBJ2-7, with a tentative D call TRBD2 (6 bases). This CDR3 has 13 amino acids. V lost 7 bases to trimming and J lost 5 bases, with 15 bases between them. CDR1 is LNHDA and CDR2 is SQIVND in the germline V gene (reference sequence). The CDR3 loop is CASTNGGLDEQYF. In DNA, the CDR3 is TGTGCCAGTACTAATGGAGGGTTGGACGAGCAGTACTTC.

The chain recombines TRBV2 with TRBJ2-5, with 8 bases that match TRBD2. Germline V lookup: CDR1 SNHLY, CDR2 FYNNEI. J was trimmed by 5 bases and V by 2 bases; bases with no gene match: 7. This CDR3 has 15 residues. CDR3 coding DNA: TGTGCCAGCAGTGAATTAGCGGGACGCCCTGAGACCCAGTACTTC. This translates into CASSELAGRPETQYF.

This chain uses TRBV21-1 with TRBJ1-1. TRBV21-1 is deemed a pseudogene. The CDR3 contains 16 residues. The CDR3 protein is CASSKVGTFWNTEAFF. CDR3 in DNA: TGTGCCAGCAGCAAAGTGGGGACTTTTTGGAACACTGAAGCTTTCTTT.

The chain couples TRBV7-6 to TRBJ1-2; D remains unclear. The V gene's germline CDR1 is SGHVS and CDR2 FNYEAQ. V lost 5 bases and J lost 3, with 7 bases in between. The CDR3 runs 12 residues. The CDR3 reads CASSTSYYGYTF. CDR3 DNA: TGTGCCAGCAGCACTTCCTACTATGGCTACACCTTC.

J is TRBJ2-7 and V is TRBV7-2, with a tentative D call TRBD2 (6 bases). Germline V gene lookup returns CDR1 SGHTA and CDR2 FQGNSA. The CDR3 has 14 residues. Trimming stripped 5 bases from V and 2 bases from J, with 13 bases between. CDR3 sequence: CASSPPSVTYEQYF. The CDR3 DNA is TGTGCCAGCAGCCCACCTAGCGTTACCTACGAGCAGTACTTC.

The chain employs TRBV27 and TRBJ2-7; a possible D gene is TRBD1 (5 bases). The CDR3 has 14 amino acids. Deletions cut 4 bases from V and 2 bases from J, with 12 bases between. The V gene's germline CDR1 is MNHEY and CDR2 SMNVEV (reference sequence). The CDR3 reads CASSWVRGTYEQYF. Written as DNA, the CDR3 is TGTGCCAGCAGTTGGGTAAGGGGAACCTACGAGCAGTACTTC.

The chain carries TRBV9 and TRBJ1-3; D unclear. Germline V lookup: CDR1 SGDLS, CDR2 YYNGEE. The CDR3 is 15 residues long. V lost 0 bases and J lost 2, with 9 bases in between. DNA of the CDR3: TGTGCCAGCAGCGTAGAATCGGCAACTGGAAACACCATATATTTT. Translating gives CASSVESATGNTIYF.

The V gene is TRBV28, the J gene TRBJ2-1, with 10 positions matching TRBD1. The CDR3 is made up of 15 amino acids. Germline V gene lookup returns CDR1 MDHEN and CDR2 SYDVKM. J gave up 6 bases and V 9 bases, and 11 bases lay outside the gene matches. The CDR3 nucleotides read TGTGCCAGTCAGCTCCGGGACAGGGGCCTCAATGAGCAGTTCTTC. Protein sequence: CASQLRDRGLNEQFF. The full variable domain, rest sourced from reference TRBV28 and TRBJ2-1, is DVKVTQSSRYLVKRTGEKVFLECVQDMDHENMFWYRQDPGLGLRLIYFSYDVKMKEKGDIPEGYSVSREKKERFSLILESASTNQTSMYLCASQLRDRGLNEQFFGPGTRLTVL.

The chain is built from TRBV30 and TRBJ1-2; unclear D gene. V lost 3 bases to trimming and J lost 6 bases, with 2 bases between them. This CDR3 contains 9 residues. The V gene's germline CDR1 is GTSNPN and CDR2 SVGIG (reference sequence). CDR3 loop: CAWRDGYTF. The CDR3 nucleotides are TGTGCCTGGAGGGATGGCTACACCTTC.

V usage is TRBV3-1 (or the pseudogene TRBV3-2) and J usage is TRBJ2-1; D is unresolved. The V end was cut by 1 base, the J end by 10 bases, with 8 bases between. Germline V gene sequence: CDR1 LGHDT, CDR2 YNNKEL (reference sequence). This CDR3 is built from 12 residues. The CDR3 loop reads CASSQVGREQFF. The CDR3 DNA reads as TGTGCCAGCAGCCAAGTTGGAAGGGAGCAGTTCTTC.

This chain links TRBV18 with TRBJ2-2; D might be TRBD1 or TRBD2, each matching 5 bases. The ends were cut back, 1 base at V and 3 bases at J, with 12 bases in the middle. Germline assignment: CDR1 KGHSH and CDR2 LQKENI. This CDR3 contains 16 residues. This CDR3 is CASSPRGVLHTGELFF. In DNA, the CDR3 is TGTGCCAGCTCACCACGAGGGGTCCTCCACACCGGGGAGCTGTTTTTT. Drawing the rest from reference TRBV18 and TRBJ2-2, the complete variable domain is NAGVMQNPRHLVRRRGQEARLRCSPMKGHSHVYWYRQLPEEGLKFMVYLQKENIIDESGMPKERFSAEFPKEGPSILRIQQVVRGDSAAYFCASSPRGVLHTGELFFGEGSRLTVL.

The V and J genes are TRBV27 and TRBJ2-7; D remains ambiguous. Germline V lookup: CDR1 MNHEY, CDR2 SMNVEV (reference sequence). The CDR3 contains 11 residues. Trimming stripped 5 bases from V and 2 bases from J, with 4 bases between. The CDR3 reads CASSTPYEQYF. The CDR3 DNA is TGTGCCAGCAGTACCCCCTACGAGCAGTACTTC.

CDR3 sequence: CASSLSEDSLYEQYF. In DNA form, the CDR3 reads TGTGCCAGCAGTTTATCCGAGGACAGCCTTTACGAGCAGTACTTC. This chain links TRBV28 with TRBJ2-7, with D possibly being TRBD1 (6 bases). V lost 1 base, J lost 4 bases, and 14 bases lay in between. This CDR3 comprises 15 residues. Germline V lookup: CDR1 MDHEN, CDR2 SYDVKM.

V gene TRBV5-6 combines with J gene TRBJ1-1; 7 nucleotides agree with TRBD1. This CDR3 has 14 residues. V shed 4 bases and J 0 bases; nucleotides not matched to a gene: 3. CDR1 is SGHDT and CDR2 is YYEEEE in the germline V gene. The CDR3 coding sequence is TGTGCCAGCAGCGGGGACAGCATGAACACTGAAGCTTTCTTT. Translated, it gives CASSGDSMNTEAFF.

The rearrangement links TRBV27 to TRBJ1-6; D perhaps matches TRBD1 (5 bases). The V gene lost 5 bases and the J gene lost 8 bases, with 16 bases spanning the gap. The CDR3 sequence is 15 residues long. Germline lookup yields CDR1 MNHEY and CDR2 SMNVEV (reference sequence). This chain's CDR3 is CASSLGVPPHSPLHF. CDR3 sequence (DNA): TGTGCCAGCAGTCTGGGGGTCCCCCCCCATTCACCCCTCCACTTT.

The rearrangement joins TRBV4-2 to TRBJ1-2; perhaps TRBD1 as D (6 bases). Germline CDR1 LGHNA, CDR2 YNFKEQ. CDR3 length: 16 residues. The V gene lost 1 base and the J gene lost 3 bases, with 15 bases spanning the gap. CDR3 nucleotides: TGTGCCAGCAGCCAAGGGGCGGGGGGCGAAGACTATGGCTACACCTTC. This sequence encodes CASSQGAGGEDYGYTF.

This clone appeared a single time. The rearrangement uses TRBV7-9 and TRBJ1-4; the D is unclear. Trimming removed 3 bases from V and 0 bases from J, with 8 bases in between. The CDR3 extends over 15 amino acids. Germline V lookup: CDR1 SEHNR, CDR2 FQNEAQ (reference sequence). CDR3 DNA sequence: TGTGCCAGCAGCTTCTTTACCGCAACTAATGAAAAACTGTTTTTT. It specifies CASSFFTATNEKLFF.

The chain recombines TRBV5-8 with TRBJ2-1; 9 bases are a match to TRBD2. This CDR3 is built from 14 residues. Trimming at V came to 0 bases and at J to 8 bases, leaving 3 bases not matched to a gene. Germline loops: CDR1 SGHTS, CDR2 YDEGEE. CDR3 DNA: TGTGCCAGCAGCTTGGCAGGACTAGCGCATGAGCAGTTCTTC. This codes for CASSLAGLAHEQFF.

The CDR3 DNA is TGTGCCAGCCGATTGACTAGCGGCAATACCTACGAGCAGTACTTC. Encoded protein: CASRLTSGNTYEQYF. The chain links TRBV6-5 to TRBJ2-7; 9 bases are a match to TRBD2. CDR1 is MNHEY, CDR2 SVGAGI, per germline. J was trimmed by 2 bases and V by 8 bases; bases with no gene match: 10. The length of the CDR3 is 15 residues.